This T cell receptor (beta chain) was captured by sequencing in a study of control samples from healthy donors and cancer patients. Germline V gives CDR1 WSHSY, CDR2 SAAADI. Trimming left V 7 bases short and J 4 bases short, with 14 bases between. The CDR3 covers 14 residues. Here immunoSEQ multiplex PCR was the method, and the copy in TCRdb shows in-frame clones only, minus some. This sample has approximately 150,000 clones, with around 92% found just once. This sequence was found in a man in his forties or fifties with head and neck cancer. The V call is TRBV10-2, the J call TRBJ2-1; the D gene is possibly TRBD2 (5 bases). The material sequenced was PBMCs. This CDR3 reads CASTAGGSYNEQFF. The CDR3 bases are TGCGCCAGCACGGCAGGCGGGTCGTACAATGAGCAGTTCTTC.